The clone carrying this T cell receptor (beta chain) was detected once. Its antigen is not known. The record originates from a study of radiation and T cells in renal cell carcinoma. Regarding the study as a whole: Pretreatment tumor biopsies were lacking, so baseline clonotypes are unknown. Top tumor clonotypes rose in blood 2 weeks post-radiation, then contracted.

TCRdb keeps only in-frame clones here, not all; method: immunoSEQ multiplex PCR. The sample yields about 130,000 clones, roughly 80% seen once. There are 19 residues in the CDR3. V was clipped by 6 bases and J by 1 base, with 25 bases between them. Germline values: CDR1 LNHDA, CDR2 SQIVND (reference sequence). The time point here: baseline pretreatment blood. Stated treatment: 15 Gy SBRT to primary tumor, nephrectomy 4 weeks later. The sequence came from a woman between 55 and 75 years old with renal cell carcinoma. This chain links TRBV19 with TRBJ1-5, with TRBD1 as a possible D gene (6 bases). The specimen was blood, collected from a patient whose treatment included radiotherapy and nephrectomy. In DNA form, the CDR3 reads TGTGCCAGTAGACTGGGGGCAGGGAAGGATTTAGAAAGCAATCAGCCCCAGCATTTT. Translating gives CASRLGAGKDLESNQPQHF. The full variable domain, in which reference TRBV19 and TRBJ1-5 provide the parts outside the CDR3, is DGGITQSPKYLFRKEGQNVTLSCEQNLNHDAMYWYRQDPGQGLRLIYYSQIVNDFQKGDIAEGYSVSREKKESFPLTVTSAQKNPTAFYLCASRLGAGKDLESNQPQHFGDGTRLSIL.